The clone carrying this T cell receptor (beta chain) was picked up one time. The target antigen is unknown. The data were obtained in a study of cytomegalovirus exposure and HLA in healthy donors. Across the study: A preliminary data release comprised 91 million or so unique TCRs obtained from HLA-typed donors. Study results and limitations: In an earlier analysis, in some 500 donors, most V segments appeared productive either ~87% or ~30% of the time. A later analysis reportedly identified an Asian-associated ancestry cluster as carrying fewer N-insertions than the approximately 730-donor mean. Trimming of TCR beta V- and J-genes showed a link, identified in a later analysis, to a missense DCLRE1C variant.

PCR involved 60 Vbeta and 13 Jbeta primers. Sequenced by immunoSEQ multiplex PCR; TCRdb stores in-frame clones only, minus some. Among around 210,000 clones listed, roughly 81% were seen once. From germline, CDR1 is MGHRA and CDR2 YSYEKL. The CDR3 extends over 16 amino acids. The trim removed 4 bases at V and 5 bases at J, leaving 8 bases unmatched. J is TRBJ2-3 and V is TRBV4-1, with 11 bases that match TRBD2. The source material was PBMCs. The TCR sequence derives from a girl aged 2-10 years in good health and CMV-seronegative. CDR3 loop: CASSRQLAGVRDTQYF. The CDR3 bases are TGCGCCAGCAGCCGCCAACTAGCGGGAGTTCGAGATACGCAGTATTTT.